Following are 7 T cell receptor beta chains from one sample sequenced in a study of blood T cell repertoires in COVID-19. Some clones are missing from TCRdb's copy, which holds only in-frame ones; the method was immunoSEQ multiplex PCR. The sample records 400,000 to 550,000 clones, 70% to 90% being singletons. Sequenced sample: PBMCs or T cells enriched from blood (not recorded which). Receptor source: a woman under 30 with acute COVID-19.

The table lists this clone with a count of one. The chain carries TRBV13 and TRBJ2-1; TRBD2 agrees at 10 bases. The V gene's germline CDR1 is PRHDT and CDR2 FYEKMQ (reference sequence). The CDR3 loop spans 16 amino acids. Losses at the gene ends were 4 bases for V and 5 bases for J; bases not matched to a gene: 8. In DNA, the CDR3 is TGTGCCAGCAGCTACGACACCGGGACTAGCGACAATGAGCAGTTCTTC. Amino acid sequence: CASSYDTGTSDNEQFF.

The chain links TRBV27 to TRBJ2-4, with TRBD1 as a possible D gene (5 bases). V was pared by 2 bases and J by 2 bases, with 7 bases between. Germline lookup yields CDR1 MNHEY and CDR2 SMNVEV (reference sequence). The CDR3 is made up of 14 amino acids. The CDR3 DNA is TGTGCCAGCAGTTTAAGGGGATCCAAAAACATTCAGTACTTC. The encoded protein is CASSLRGSKNIQYF.

The chain employs TRBV5-4 and TRBJ2-3; 11 nucleotides agree with TRBD2. Per germline, CDR1 SGHNT and CDR2 YYREEE (reference sequence). The CDR3 runs to 16 residues. Trimming cost V 1 base and J 3 bases; bases outside gene matches: 4. CDR3 in amino acids: CASSLTSGRRTDTQYF. For the CDR3, the DNA is TGTGCCAGCAGCTTGACTAGCGGGAGAAGGACAGATACGCAGTATTTT.

The chain joins TRBV4-1 to TRBJ2-7; tentative D call: TRBD2 (6 bases). This CDR3 contains 14 residues. Germline V gene sequence: CDR1 MGHRA, CDR2 YSYEKL. V was shortened by 4 bases and J by 0 bases, with 10 bases between the two germline ends. The CDR3 sequence: CASSPRGTSYEQYF. Written as DNA, the CDR3 is TGCGCCAGCAGCCCACGCGGGACCTCCTACGAGCAGTACTTC.

The V gene is TRBV27, the J gene TRBJ2-1, with 9 bases lining up with TRBD2. The CDR3 covers 19 residues. The germline gives CDR1 MNHEY, CDR2 SMNVEV (reference sequence). V trimming: 1 base; J trimming: 6 bases; junction bases outside the gene matches: 16. The CDR3, as DNA: TGTGCCAGCAGTTTATTTGGGTCTAAAAACAGCGGGAGGACCAATGAGCAGTTCTTC. Residues: CASSLFGSKNSGRTNEQFF.

In its sample, this clone was seen a few times. The rearrangement uses TRBV5-1 and TRBJ2-3; D is uncertain. Germline assignment: CDR1 SGHRS and CDR2 YFSETQ. Between the trimmed V and J ends, which lost 0 bases and 0 bases, there was a span of 11 bases. The CDR3 length is 16 residues. The CDR3 nucleotides are TGCGCCAGCAGCTTGGCCTGGTCCTATAGCACAGATACGCAGTATTTT. It translates to CASSLAWSYSTDTQYF.

The genes are TRBV3-1 (or the pseudogene TRBV3-2) and TRBJ1-5; D is unresolved. Trimming cost V 2 bases and J 4 bases, with 3 bases left between them. The CDR3 has 12 amino acids. Germline V gene data show CDR1 as LGHDT and CDR2 as YNNKEL (reference sequence). The CDR3 nucleotides are TGTGCCAGCAGCCAAACAAATCAGCCCCAGCATTTT. Its translation: CASSQTNQPQHF.